These T cell receptor beta chains were read from a single sample in a study of OX40 agonist ivuxolimab in advanced cancers. Sequencing used immunoSEQ multiplex PCR; TCRdb keeps in-frame clones, though not all of them. Among fewer than 90,000 clones listed, roughly nine tenths were seen once. The input for sequencing was CD4+ or CD8+ T cells sorted from blood, taken in a trial of the OX40 agonist ivuxolimab. These receptors came from an adult with an advanced solid tumor such as melanoma, head and neck, liver or kidney cancer. The CDR3 runs from the conserved cysteine through the conserved F or W.

v_call cdr3_length cdr3_aa
TRBV6-6 11 CASSPRTEAFF
TRBV7-9 16 CASSRDGYANTGELFF
TRBV10-3 12 CAHGATADTQYF
TRBV2 15 CASSPEGYGTGELFF
TRBV28 14 CASSLGTSSYGYTF
TRBV19 15 CASSTQGTGRYEAFF
TRBV5-1 17 CASSRQGQGTSGNTIYF
TRBV30 16 CAWAPGLLIRNSPLHF
TRBV5-1 16 CASSLEVSGTTDTQYF
TRBV28 17 CASSPPPGQGDNSPLHF
TRBV5-1 15 CASSLGATFNSPLHF
TRBV29-1 13 CSVRRNGGYEQYF
TRBV5-8 15 CASSLEWQGNSPLHF
TRBV7-6 13 CASTPGRGNTIYF
TRBV6-5 15 CASSYWGLAGPAQYF
TRBV5-8 18 CASSRDAGTPPLGTEAFF
TRBV11-2 13 CASTGGWNTEAFF
TRBV28 12 CASSLGQYGYTF
TRBV11-1 14 CASSLDINTGELFF
TRBV5-1 15 CASSFRGLAEETQYF
TRBV6-1 16 CASSERGPATNEKLFF
TRBV28 13 CATEATNTGELFF
TRBV5-1 17 CASSLGGTAQLGYGYTF
TRBV6-1 14 CASSAPTGTYEQYF
TRBV28 13 CATLYSGTYGYTF
TRBV29-1 16 CSVKGANVGGRDEQYF
TRBV29-1 13 CSGQGAMNTEAFF
TRBV5-1 17 CASSLGAGGPITDTQYF
TRBV10-2 15 CATSLSEGGGEKLFF